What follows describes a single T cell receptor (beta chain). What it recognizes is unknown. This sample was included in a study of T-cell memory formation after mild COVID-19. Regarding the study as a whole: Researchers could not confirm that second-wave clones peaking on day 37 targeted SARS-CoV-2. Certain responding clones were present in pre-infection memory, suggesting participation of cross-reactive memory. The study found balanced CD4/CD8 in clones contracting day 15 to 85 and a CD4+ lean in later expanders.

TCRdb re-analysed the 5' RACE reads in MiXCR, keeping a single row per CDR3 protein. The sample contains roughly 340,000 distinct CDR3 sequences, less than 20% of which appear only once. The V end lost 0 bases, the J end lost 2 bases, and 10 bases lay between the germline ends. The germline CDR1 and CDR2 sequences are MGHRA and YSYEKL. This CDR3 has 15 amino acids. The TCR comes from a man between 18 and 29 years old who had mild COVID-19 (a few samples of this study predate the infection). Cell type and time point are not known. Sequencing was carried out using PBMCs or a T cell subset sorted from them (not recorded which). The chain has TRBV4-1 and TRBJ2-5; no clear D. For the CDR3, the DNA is TGCGCCAGCAGCCAAGAAGGGCTAGTTCAAGAGACCCAGTACTTC. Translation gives CASSQEGLVQETQYF.